A selection of T cell receptor beta chains follows, all from one sample in a study of shared clonotypes between healthy human individuals. The protocol was immunoSEQ multiplex PCR, while the TCRdb copy is restricted to in-frame clones and leaves out a portion. In the table there are over a million clones, more than 95% of which are singletons. Sequences were obtained from naive CD4+ T cells sorted from blood. Receptor source: a man aged 30 to 39 in good health. The CDR3 runs from the conserved cysteine through the conserved F or W. The D gene is left open where the match is weak. Only part of the rows carry a size: once, few, many, or a class if the clone is expanded.

V gene	clone size	D gene	J gene	CDR3 DNA	CDR3 protein
TRBV27	-	TRBD1	TRBJ1-4	TGTGCCAGCAGTTTAAACAGGGGTAATGAAAAACTGTTTTTT	CASSLNRGNEKLFF
TRBV10-3	-	-	TRBJ2-6	TGTGCCACTCGCGAGGGGGGTTCTGGGGCCAACGTCCTGACTTTC	CATREGGSGANVLTF
TRBV25-1	few	-	TRBJ2-7	TGTGCCAGCAGTGACAGGGACGAGCAGTACTTC	CASSDRDEQYF
TRBV6-1	-	-	TRBJ1-5	TGTGCCAGCATAGGGACGATCAATCAGCCCCAGCATTTT	CASIGTINQPQHF
TRBV6-4	few	-	TRBJ2-4	TGTGCCAGCAGACTGCCTAAGATTCAGTACTTC	CASRLPKIQYF
TRBV9	-	TRBD1	TRBJ1-1	TGTGCCAGCAGCGTAGATACCACAGGGGCGTTGAACACTGAAGCTTTCTTT	CASSVDTTGALNTEAFF
TRBV27	-	-	TRBJ2-7	TGTGCCAGCAGCCTCTTTGGGGGACCCTACGAGCAGTACTTC	CASSLFGGPYEQYF
TRBV11-3	-	-	TRBJ2-7	TGTGCCAGCAGCTTACCCGATGAAAACAGAGTCTACGAGCAGTACTTC	CASSLPDENRVYEQYF
TRBV25-1	-	-	TRBJ2-1	TGTGCCAGCAGTGTCCGACTAGGTGGGGCCAATGAGCAGTTCTTC	CASSVRLGGANEQFF
TRBV6-5	-	TRBD2	TRBJ2-1	TGTGCCAGCAGTTACGGAGGCGGGGGGTACAATGAGCAGTTCTTC	CASSYGGGGYNEQFF
TRBV12-2	-	-	TRBJ2-2	TGTGCAAGTCGCTTAGTCCCCAGGGACCCATCGATCACCGGGGAGCTGTTTTTT	CASRLVPRDPSITGELFF
TRBV5-1	-	-	TRBJ2-5	TGCGCCAGCAGCCCGAGGGTAGCGGTCCAAGAGACCCAGTACTTC	CASSPRVAVQETQYF
TRBV6-1	-	-	TRBJ2-7	TGTGCCAGCAGTGAAATGCCCTACGAGCAGTACTTC	CASSEMPYEQYF
TRBV27	-	-	TRBJ1-3	TGTGCCAGCAGTTGGACCGCCAACTCTGGAAACACCATATATTTT	CASSWTANSGNTIYF
TRBV27	-	-	TRBJ1-3	TGTGCCAGCAGTTTGGGTGGCGCTGGAAACACCATATATTTT	CASSLGGAGNTIYF
TRBV30	-	-	TRBJ2-6	TGTGCCTGGAGTGCTCTCAGTTACTCTGGGGCCAACGTCCTGACTTTC	CAWSALSYSGANVLTF
TRBV30	-	-	TRBJ2-7	TGTGCCTGGAGTGTAGGGCCCCACTCCTACGAGCAGTACTTC	CAWSVGPHSYEQYF
TRBV2	once	-	TRBJ2-4	TGTGCCAGCAGTGAATTGGTCCCTGGGGCAAACATTCAGTACTTC	CASSELVPGANIQYF
TRBV5-4	-	-	TRBJ2-5	TGTGCCAGCAGCTTGGAGCGGATAAGAGGAGAGACCCAGTACTTC	CASSLERIRGETQYF
TRBV11-2	once	TRBD2	TRBJ2-5	TGTGCCAGCAGCCCACTAGCGGGAGGGCCTTGGGAGACCCAGTACTTC	CASSPLAGGPWETQYF
TRBV6-5	-	TRBD1	TRBJ2-2	TGTGCCAGCAGTTACCGGGACAGGGTGGTACCCGGGGAGCTGTTTTTT	CASSYRDRVVPGELFF
TRBV18	-	TRBD1	TRBJ1-2	TGTGCCAGCTCACCACGGGGACAGGGTGGCTACACCTTC	CASSPRGQGGYTF
TRBV7-2	-	-	TRBJ1-5	TGTGCCAGCAGCTCCCGTTCCCGCCAGCCCCAGCATTTT	CASSSRSRQPQHF